Below are 13 T cell receptor beta chains sequenced from a single sample in a study of blood T cell repertoires in COVID-19. Here immunoSEQ multiplex PCR was the method, and the copy in TCRdb shows in-frame clones only, minus some. In the table there are about 200,000 clones, 70% to 90% of which are singletons. Sequenced: peripheral blood. The source is a man older than 75 with acute or convalescent COVID-19.

The chain joins TRBV15 to TRBJ1-4, with 10 nucleotides matching TRBD1. The trim removed 1 base at V and 4 bases at J, leaving 6 bases unmatched. This CDR3 has 17 residues. In germline, CDR1 is LNHNV, CDR2 YYDKDF (reference sequence). CDR3 sequence: CATSRVGQGGNNEKLFF. The CDR3, as DNA: TGTGCCACCAGCAGAGTCGGACAGGGGGGTAATAATGAAAAACTGTTTTTT.

This clone was detected once. The chain is built from TRBV10-3 and TRBJ2-5, with D tentatively TRBD1 (6 bases). Trimming shortened V by 4 bases and J by 2 bases, and 11 bases separated the two germline ends. The germline V gene has CDR1 ENHRY and CDR2 SYGVKD. CDR3 length equals 14 residues. DNA for the CDR3: TGTGCCATCAGTGCACAGGGACCACAAGAGACCCAGTACTTC. Encoded protein: CAISAQGPQETQYF.

On this clone itself: One end of the junction fails to match germline, which may point to a read error. This chain joins TRBV7-3 and TRBJ2-1; 10 bases align to TRBD2. The CDR3 length is 16 residues. Germline CDR1 reads SGHTA; CDR2 reads FQGTGA. CDR3 amino acids: CASSITLAGEGNEQFF. In DNA, the CDR3 is TGTGCCAGCAGCATAACGCTAGCGGGAGAAGGGAATGAGCAGTTCTTC.

This chain links TRBV28 with TRBJ2-1; 8 nucleotides agree with TRBD2. This CDR3 comprises 15 residues. J lost 7 bases, V lost 3 bases, and 8 bases had no gene match. The germline CDR1 and CDR2 sequences are MDHEN and SYDVKM. CDR3 loop: CASSLAGRALNEQFF. The CDR3 nucleotides are TGTGCCAGCAGTTTGGCCGGGAGGGCCTTGAATGAGCAGTTCTTC.

V is TRBV5-1 and J is TRBJ2-7; 8 positions agree with TRBD2. Germline CDR1 reads SGHRS; CDR2 reads YFSETQ. The trim removed 2 bases at V and 1 base at J, leaving 17 bases unmatched. The CDR3 runs 19 residues. The CDR3 coding sequence is TGCGCCAGCAGCTTCCGGGCTGGCCGAGGCACTAGCGGATCCTACGAGCAGTACTTC. Its translation: CASSFRAGRGTSGSYEQYF. Complete variable domain (other parts from reference TRBV5-1 and TRBJ2-7): KAGVTQTPRYLIKTRGQQVTLSCSPISGHRSVSWYQQTPGQGLQFLFEYFSETQRNKGNFPGRFSGRQFSNSRSEMNVSTLELGDSALYLCASSFRAGRGTSGSYEQYFGPGTRLTVT.

The CDR3 loop reads CASSPDRTNTGELFF. The CDR3 DNA reads as TGTGCCAGCAGCCCGGACAGGACGAACACCGGGGAGCTGTTTTTT. The rearrangement uses TRBV7-8 and TRBJ2-2; 7 nucleotides agree with TRBD1. This CDR3 contains 15 residues. V was pared by 5 bases and J by 0 bases, with 3 bases of the junction left unmatched. The germline gives CDR1 SGHVS, CDR2 FQNEAQ.

The chain links TRBV11-2 to TRBJ2-5; a possible D gene is TRBD1 (6 bases). Trimming took 2 bases from V and 4 from J, leaving 14 bases between them. Germline-derived CDR1 and CDR2 are SGHAT and FQNNGV. CDR3 size: 15 residues. CDR3 DNA sequence: TGTGCCAGCAGCTTACACCCCACAGGGCGAGAGACCCAGTACTTC. It is translated as CASSLHPTGRETQYF.

The chain recombines TRBV12-5 with TRBJ2-7; 8 bases are shared with TRBD1. The CDR3 is made up of 14 amino acids. Trimming removed 6 bases from V and 0 bases from J; junction bases left unmatched: 4. CDR1 and CDR2 (germline): LGHNT, FRNRAP. CDR3 region: CASGHGTGSYEQYV. In DNA, the CDR3 is TGTGCTAGTGGGCACGGGACAGGCTCCTACGAGCAGTACGTC.

The rearrangement links TRBV9 to TRBJ2-6; 14 nucleotides line up with TRBD2. This CDR3 has 19 residues. Germline lookup yields CDR1 SGDLS and CDR2 YYNGEE. Unmatched junction bases numbered 5, after V lost 1 base and J lost 2 bases. This CDR3 reads CASSVPLGLAGAGANVLTF. Here the CDR3 DNA reads TGTGCCAGCAGCGTACCTCTGGGACTAGCGGGAGCTGGGGCCAACGTCCTGACTTTC. The full variable domain, in which reference TRBV9 and TRBJ2-6 provide the parts outside the CDR3, is DSGVTQTPKHLITATGQRVTLRCSPRSGDLSVYWYQQSLDQGLQFLIQYYNGEERAKGNILERFSAQQFPDLHSELNLSSLELGDSALYFCASSVPLGLAGAGANVLTFGAGSRLTVL.

The table lists this clone with a few counts. The DNA of the CDR3 is TGTGCCAGTAGTATAGATGGACAGCTGAATCAGCCCCAGCATTTT. This codes for CASSIDGQLNQPQHF. The V and J genes are TRBV19 and TRBJ1-5, with D perhaps TRBD1 (6 bases). V was cut by 0 bases and J by 4 bases, with 10 bases left in between. Germline lookup yields CDR1 LNHDA and CDR2 SQIVND (reference sequence). CDR3 size: 15 residues. The full variable domain, its missing parts supplied by reference TRBV19 and TRBJ1-5, is DGGITQSPKYLFRKEGQNVTLSCEQNLNHDAMYWYRQDPGQGLRLIYYSQIVNDFQKGDIAEGYSVSREKKESFPLTVTSAQKNPTAFYLCASSIDGQLNQPQHFGDGTRLSIL.

CDR3 residues: CATSSRVPNEQFF. The CDR3 DNA sequence: TGTGCCACCAGCAGCAGGGTCCCCAATGAGCAGTTCTTC. The chain couples TRBV15 to TRBJ2-1, with D possibly matching TRBD1 (5 bases). Germline CDR1 is LNHNV and CDR2 is YYDKDF (reference sequence). The CDR3 loop spans 13 amino acids. With 3 bases removed from V and 6 bases from J, the gap between germline ends came to 9 bases.

The chain is built from TRBV10-3 and TRBJ2-7; D is ambiguous. Trimming cost V 0 bases and J 4 bases, with 7 bases left between them. In germline, CDR1 is ENHRY, CDR2 SYGVKD. CDR3 length equals 13 residues. The CDR3 DNA sequence: TGTGCCATCAGTGAGTCCCCTAATTACGAGCAGTACTTC. Translating it yields CAISESPNYEQYF.

The chain joins TRBV19 to TRBJ1-4, with 7 bases that match TRBD1. The junction had 8 bases not matched to a gene; V was cut back by 5 bases and J by 5 bases. The CDR3 is 15 amino acids. Per germline, CDR1 LNHDA and CDR2 SQIVND (reference sequence). For the CDR3, the DNA is TGTGCCAGTAGTGTACAGGGGATTCTGAATGAAAAACTGTTTTTT. It encodes CASSVQGILNEKLFF.